Following are 31 T cell receptor beta chains from one sample sequenced in a study of CD8 T cells in ankylosing spondylitis (dated 2017 in TCRdb). The research as a whole found: Blood from ankylosing spondylitis patients appeared to be characterized by a TCR beta motif composed of several highly homologous amino acid variants.

These receptors have no identified antigens. The library was produced with 5' RACE. For sequencing, an Illumina HiSeq 2500 was employed. In TCRdb, the public reads were trimmed at Q25 with fastp and aligned with MiXCR, with productive beta chains retained. Rows merge per CDR3 protein into single entries with the most common DNA and genes. In all, the sample holds fewer than 250,000 distinct CDR3 sequences, and approximately 20% of those were seen once. The top ten hold 42% of the sample. Sequenced input: blood, either unsorted or a sorted T cell fraction (not recorded which). These receptors were obtained from a male donor with ankylosing spondylitis.

V gene TRBV7-9 combines with J gene TRBJ2-3; D not certain. Germline values: CDR1 SEHNR, CDR2 FQNEAQ (reference sequence). This CDR3 comprises 16 residues. The germline V and J ends were trimmed by 5 bases and 2 bases, with 17 bases remaining between them. CDR3 sequence: CASSPRLGGPTDTQYF. The CDR3 region has the DNA TGTGCCAGCAGCCCCCGGCTAGGCGGACCCACAGATACGCAGTATTTT.

The gene calls are TRBV3-1 and TRBJ2-1; D may correspond to TRBD1 or TRBD2 (5 bases each). The CDR3 sequence is 16 residues long. Trimming cost V 4 bases and J 7 bases, with 20 bases left between them. Germline V gene data show CDR1 as LGHDT and CDR2 as YNNKEL (reference sequence). The CDR3: CASSPLELGAGNEQFF. CDR3 DNA sequence: TGTGCCAGCAGCCCCCTCGAACTAGGGGCTGGAAATGAGCAGTTCTTC.

The chain joins TRBV9 to TRBJ2-5; TRBD2 matches 11 bases. Germline V gene sequence: CDR1 SGDLS, CDR2 YYNGEE. Trimming cost V 3 bases and J 3 bases; bases outside gene matches: 7. The CDR3 loop spans 16 amino acids. DNA for the CDR3: TGTGCCAGCAGCGATTACGGGACTAGCGGTAAAGAGACCCAGTACTTC. Its protein product is CASSDYGTSGKETQYF.

This clonotype was detected a few times. The chain recombines TRBV9 with TRBJ1-6; no clear D gene. This CDR3 region has 13 residues. The V end lost 6 bases, the J end lost 10 bases, and 14 bases lay between the germline ends. CDR1 is SGDLS, CDR2 YYNGEE, per germline. CDR3: CASTTLEGSPLHF. The DNA of the CDR3 is TGTGCCAGCACGACTTTGGAGGGCTCACCCCTCCACTTT.

V gene TRBV12-3 or TRBV12-4 combines with J gene TRBJ2-1; tentative D call: TRBD1 (6 bases). The V and J ends lost 7 bases and 7 bases respectively, with 14 bases between them. This CDR3 comprises 13 residues. CDR3 in DNA: TGTGCCAGCACTGCAGGGGTTCCAAATGAGCAGTTCTTC. It is translated as CASTAGVPNEQFF.

This chain connects TRBV13 to TRBJ1-1; 9 nucleotides line up with TRBD1. V lost 4 bases and J lost 6; bases outside the gene matches: 18. CDR1 and CDR2 (germline): PRHDT, FYEKMQ (reference sequence). The CDR3 covers 18 residues. CDR3: CASSSLNSGQGLSPEAFF. Here the CDR3 DNA reads TGTGCCAGCAGCTCCCTAAACTCTGGACAGGGGTTGAGTCCTGAAGCTTTCTTT. The complete variable domain, with remaining parts taken from reference TRBV13 and TRBJ1-1, reads AAGVIQSPRHLIKEKRETATLKCYPIPRHDTVYWYQQGPGQDPQFLISFYEKMQSDKGSIPDRFSAQQFSDYHSELNMSSLELGDSALYFCASSSLNSGQGLSPEAFFGQGTRLTVV.

This clonotype appeared a few times. This chain links TRBV29-1 with TRBJ2-1; D perhaps matches TRBD2 (11 bases). The V end was cut by 7 bases, the J end by 2 bases, with 33 bases between. CDR3 length: 20 amino acids. The germline V gene encodes CDR1 SQVTM and CDR2 ANQGSEA. The CDR3 here is CSAPGQGISPGLAAYNEQFF. CDR3 in DNA: TGCAGCGCCCCGGGACAGGGGATCTCTCCGGGACTAGCGGCCTACAATGAGCAGTTCTTC.

The gene calls are TRBV11-2 and TRBJ1-2, with TRBD1 matching over 11 bases. V dropped 4 bases and J dropped 5; count of bases not matched to a gene: 6. CDR1 and CDR2 (germline): SGHAT, FQNNGV. The CDR3 is 15 amino acids. The CDR3 DNA reads TGTGCCAGCAGCTCAGGACAGGGGGCGGGGTATGGCTACACCTTC. Its translation is CASSSGQGAGYGYTF.

The V gene is TRBV18, the J gene TRBJ1-1; D gene unclear. Germline loops: CDR1 KGHSH, CDR2 LQKENI. V gave up 2 bases and J gave up 8 bases, with 15 bases separating them. This CDR3 has 14 amino acids. CDR3 DNA: TGTGCCAGCTCACCATACCCCGGGTCTTTCGAAGCTTTCTTT. Encoded protein: CASSPYPGSFEAFF.

This clonotype was found a few times. The chain couples TRBV4-2 to TRBJ2-1, with D possibly called TRBD1 or TRBD2 (5 bases each). V was shortened by 0 bases and J by 7 bases, with 13 bases between the two germline ends. The germline gives CDR1 LGHNA, CDR2 YNFKEQ. The CDR3 extends over 15 amino acids. CDR3 region: CASSQERGTSNEQFF. The CDR3 DNA sequence: TGTGCCAGCAGCCAAGAACGGGGCACCTCTAATGAGCAGTTCTTC.

This clonotype was detected a few times. The chain uses TRBV12-5 and TRBJ2-1, with TRBD1 identical over 7 bases. With V trimmed by 5 bases and J by 6 bases, 16 bases remained unmatched. CDR3 size: 17 residues. Germline V gene data show CDR1 as LGHNT and CDR2 as FRNRAP. The CDR3: CASGPGQDLGPSNEQFF. The CDR3 DNA is TGTGCTAGTGGTCCCGGACAGGACCTGGGTCCTTCCAATGAGCAGTTCTTC.

V gene TRBV4-2 combines with J gene TRBJ2-5; D may be TRBD2 (6 bases). CDR3 length: 15 amino acids. The V gene's germline CDR1 is LGHNA and CDR2 YNFKEQ. Trimming removed 0 bases from V and 6 bases from J, with 14 bases in between. CDR3 amino acids: CASSQDTGGGKTQYF. CDR3 DNA: TGTGCCAGCAGCCAAGATACCGGTGGCGGGAAGACCCAGTACTTC.

This clonotype was observed a few times. The V call is TRBV11-2, the J call TRBJ2-7; unclear D gene. The V end was cut by 1 base, the J end by 6 bases, with 10 bases between. Germline V gene sequence: CDR1 SGHAT, CDR2 FQNNGV. The CDR3 runs 13 residues. In nucleotides, the CDR3 is TGTGCCAGCAGCTTAGTAGGTGGTAGCGAGCAGTACTTC. This codes for CASSLVGGSEQYF.

CDR3 nucleotide sequence: TGCGCCAGCGCCTCAGGCCCAGGGCGAACTGAAGCTTTCTTT. This encodes CASASGPGRTEAFF. The chain uses TRBV4-1 and TRBJ1-1; D is perhaps TRBD1 (5 bases). V lost 8 bases and J lost 5, with 18 bases in between. Germline V gene data show CDR1 as MGHRA and CDR2 as YSYEKL. This CDR3 has 14 amino acids.

This clonotype was counted a few times. V usage is TRBV7-9 and J usage is TRBJ1-2, with D unresolved. Germline V lookup: CDR1 SEHNR, CDR2 FQNEAQ (reference sequence). CDR3 length: 13 residues. V was trimmed by 1 base and J by 3 bases, leaving 6 bases between them. Here the CDR3 reads CASSLVGDYGYTF. In DNA, the CDR3 is TGTGCCAGCAGCTTAGTTGGGGACTATGGCTACACCTTC.

The V and J genes are TRBV5-1 and TRBJ1-2; TRBD1 aligns across 8 bases. The CDR3 runs to 14 residues. V shed 4 bases, J shed 2 bases, and the junction held 4 bases outside the gene matches. Looked up from germline, CDR1 is SGHRS and CDR2 is YFSETQ. CDR3 residues: CASSADRANYGYTF. CDR3 in DNA: TGCGCCAGCAGCGCGGACAGGGCGAACTATGGCTACACCTTC.

There are a few counts of this clonotype. V and J are TRBV20-1 and TRBJ2-3; 9 nucleotides align to TRBD2. The CDR3 length is 15 residues. V was pared by 3 bases and J by 10 bases, with 14 bases of the junction left unmatched. Germline V gene lookup returns CDR1 DFQATT and CDR2 SNEGSKA (reference sequence). CDR3: CSASPQRGAELPQYF. The CDR3, as DNA: TGCAGTGCTAGTCCCCAGCGGGGGGCCGAACTCCCGCAGTATTTT.

The genes are TRBV10-1 and TRBJ2-7, with D possibly being TRBD2 (7 bases). This CDR3 is 14 amino acids long. CDR1 and CDR2 (germline): WNHNN, SYGVQD (reference sequence). The V and J ends lost 3 bases and 5 bases respectively, with 14 bases between them. The CDR3: CASSEAGQGNEQYF. In nucleotides, the CDR3 is TGCGCCAGCAGTGAAGCGGGGCAGGGGAACGAGCAGTACTTC.

This clonotype was observed a few times. The chain uses TRBV27 and TRBJ1-1, with TRBD1 matching over 11 bases. V shed 5 bases, J shed 0 bases, and the junction held 5 bases outside the gene matches. Germline loops: CDR1 MNHEY, CDR2 SMNVEV (reference sequence). The CDR3 has 16 amino acids. Here the CDR3 reads CASSRTGGVLNTEAFF. The CDR3 bases are TGTGCCAGCAGTAGGACAGGGGGCGTCCTGAACACTGAAGCTTTCTTT.

The chain uses TRBV12-3 or TRBV12-4 and TRBJ2-7; 13 bases align to TRBD2. Germline trimming cut 6 bases from V and 8 bases from J; bases unmatched to any gene: 4. The CDR3 length is 13 residues. DNA for the CDR3: TGTGCCAGCAGGGGACTAGCGGGGCCTCAGCAGTACTTC. This translates into CASRGLAGPQQYF.

This clonotype was detected a few times. The chain links TRBV4-1 to TRBJ1-5; unclear D gene. The CDR3 loop spans 14 amino acids. Germline V gene data show CDR1 as MGHRA and CDR2 as YSYEKL. V lost 1 base and J lost 4, with 8 bases in between. The CDR3 protein is CASSQAQDNQPQHF. The CDR3 bases are TGCGCCAGCAGCCAAGCCCAAGATAATCAGCCCCAGCATTTT.

V usage is TRBV11-2 and J usage is TRBJ1-5; D might be TRBD1 (6 bases). This CDR3 has 17 amino acids. Germline assignment: CDR1 SGHAT and CDR2 FQNNGV. Trimming removed 1 base at V and 1 base at J, with 14 bases between. CDR3 loop: CASSLVAGTSSNQPQHF. The CDR3 coding sequence is TGTGCCAGCAGCTTAGTTGCCGGGACAAGCAGCAATCAGCCCCAGCATTTT.

This clonotype has just a few counts. The chain links TRBV10-2 to TRBJ1-3; unclear D gene. V shed 3 bases and J shed 4 bases, with 13 bases lying between them. There are 15 residues in the CDR3. Germline V CDR1 and CDR2: WSHSY, SAAADI. The CDR3 sequence: CASSDPGSSGNTIYF. CDR3 in DNA: TGCGCCAGCAGTGATCCGGGGTCTTCAGGAAACACCATATATTTT.

This clonotype has at least ten counts. The chain links TRBV6-1 to TRBJ1-1, with a weak D call TRBD1 (5 bases). The V gene lost 6 bases and the J gene lost 4 bases, with 12 bases spanning the gap. This CDR3 is 13 amino acids long. CDR1 is MNHNS, CDR2 SASEGT, per germline. The CDR3 nucleotides are TGTGCCAGCAGGGGCGGGGGGACCACTGAAGCTTTCTTT. Residues: CASRGGGTTEAFF.

CDR3 protein: CASSQVFGTTHEQYF. The CDR3 DNA reads TGTGCCAGCAGCCAAGTCTTCGGGACAACGCACGAGCAGTACTTC. This sequence joins TRBV14 and TRBJ2-7; TRBD1 might be the D (6 bases). Germline values: CDR1 SGHDN, CDR2 FVKESK. The V end lost 1 base, the J end lost 5 bases, and 15 bases lay between the germline ends. The CDR3 length is 15 residues.

This clonotype was seen a handful of times. The chain couples TRBV30 to TRBJ1-1; D remains unclear. The CDR3 has 13 residues. Germline assignment: CDR1 GTSNPN and CDR2 SVGIG (reference sequence). The ends were cut back, 2 bases at V and 1 base at J, with 8 bases in the middle. CDR3 protein: CAWSRNENTEAFF. The CDR3 region has the DNA TGTGCCTGGAGTCGGAACGAGAACACTGAAGCTTTCTTT.

The chain uses TRBV7-2 and TRBJ1-1, with D hard to call. This CDR3 has 13 amino acids. V was clipped by 5 bases and J by 1 base, with 8 bases between them. Germline values: CDR1 SGHTA, CDR2 FQGNSA. In nucleotides, the CDR3 is TGTGCCAGCAGCCCACTACCGAACACTGAAGCTTTCTTT. Residues: CASSPLPNTEAFF. Full variable domain (outside the CDR3, taken from reference TRBV7-2 and TRBJ1-1): GAGVSQSPSNKVTEKGKDVELRCDPISGHTALYWYRQSLGQGLEFLIYFQGNSAPDKSGLPSDRFSAERTGGSVSTLTIQRTQQEDSAVYLCASSPLPNTEAFFGQGTRLTVV.

There are a few counts of this clonotype. This chain uses TRBV29-1 with TRBJ1-2; 7 bases align to TRBD1. In germline, CDR1 is SQVTM, CDR2 ANQGSEA. The CDR3 extends over 15 amino acids. Germline trimming cut 5 bases from V and 4 bases from J; bases unmatched to any gene: 13. CDR3 region: CSVTPPGGFTYGYTF. CDR3 bases: TGCAGCGTTACGCCCCCAGGGGGGTTTACCTATGGCTACACCTTC.

The V call is TRBV25-1, the J call TRBJ2-3; 8 bases map to TRBD1. CDR3 length equals 15 residues. The V gene end was trimmed by 1 base and the J gene end by 3 bases; junction bases not matched to a gene: 3. CDR1 MGHDK and CDR2 SYGVNS come from the germline V gene. DNA of the CDR3: TGTGCCAGCAGTGAATCAGGGGGCCAAACAGATACGCAGTATTTT. Translated: CASSESGGQTDTQYF.

This clonotype was picked up a small number of times. V is TRBV7-2 and J is TRBJ2-1; D is perhaps TRBD2 (6 bases). CDR3 length equals 17 residues. Germline CDR1 and CDR2: SGHTA and FQGNSA. The V end was cut by 1 base, the J end by 9 bases, with 22 bases between. CDR3 in amino acids: CASSLVGGTEFLGEQFF. The CDR3 DNA reads TGTGCCAGCAGCTTAGTTGGGGGGACCGAGTTTTTGGGTGAGCAGTTCTTC.

The CDR3 nucleotides read TGTGCCAGCAGCTTGGCCGGTCTCTTTAATGAAAAACTGTTTTTT. Translation gives CASSLAGLFNEKLFF. The chain links TRBV5-5 to TRBJ1-4; D gene unclear. V was cut by 0 bases and J by 4 bases, with 10 bases left in between. Germline V lookup: CDR1 SGHKS, CDR2 YYEKEE (reference sequence). This CDR3 region has 15 residues.